The 3 T cell receptor beta chains in this list originate from one sample, sequenced in a study of blood T cell repertoires in COVID-19. Sequencing used immunoSEQ multiplex PCR; TCRdb keeps in-frame clones, though not all of them. This table holds 93,000 or so clones, just over 85% found once. The specimen sequenced was peripheral blood. The receptors shown here come from a human donor in a cohort sampled during active COVID-19.

The chain combines TRBV7-9 with TRBJ1-5; D call uncertain. Trimming cost V 2 bases and J 4 bases, with 6 bases left between them. Germline CDR1 and CDR2: SEHNR and FQNEAQ (reference sequence). CDR3 size: 13 residues. CDR3 sequence (DNA): TGTGCCAGCAGCTTATCCCCTAATCAGCCCCAGCATTTT. Translating it yields CASSLSPNQPQHF.

This clone occurred once. The chain is built from TRBV19 and TRBJ2-7; D gene ambiguous. Trimming took off 1 base at V and 5 bases at J, with 12 bases between the two ends. This CDR3 has 14 amino acids. Germline loops: CDR1 LNHDA, CDR2 SQIVND (reference sequence). CDR3 bases: TGTGCCAGTAGTATAGGAGACCAGGTAAACGAGCAGTACTTC. Its translation: CASSIGDQVNEQYF.

The chain carries TRBV7-2 and TRBJ2-7; D uncertain. Between the trimmed V and J ends, which lost 0 bases and 1 base, there was a span of 7 bases. The CDR3 consists of 14 residues. CDR1 and CDR2 (germline): SGHTA, FQGNSA. CDR3 DNA sequence: TGTGCCAGCAGCTTAGCGGGCAGGTCCTACGAGCAGTACTTC. Amino acid sequence: CASSLAGRSYEQYF.